This record covers a single T cell receptor (beta chain). Some clones are missing from TCRdb's copy, which holds only in-frame ones; the method was immunoSEQ multiplex PCR. The top ten hold roughly 45% of the sample, which has 75,000 to 85,000 clones, approximately 85% seen once. The CDR3 sequence is 15 residues long. Losses at the gene ends were 0 bases for V and 3 bases for J; bases not matched to a gene: 3. The germline gives CDR1 LGHNA, CDR2 YNFKEQ. This sample is drawn from a study of blood T cell repertoires in COVID-19. Sample: peripheral blood. V gene TRBV4-2 combines with J gene TRBJ2-7; 9 bases fit TRBD2. This receptor was identified in a human donor in a cohort sampled during active COVID-19. The CDR3 coding sequence is TGTGCCAGCAGCCAAGAGAGAGCGGGAGGCTACGAGCAGTACTTC. The encoded protein is CASSQERAGGYEQYF.